This T cell receptor (beta chain) appears in the sequencing data of a study of T cells after yellow fever vaccination. TCRdb re-called the 5' RACE reads with MiXCR, one entry per CDR3 protein. The table has hundreds of thousands of distinct CDR3 sequences, 11% seen once. V lost 6 bases, J lost 6 bases, and 15 bases lay in between. The CDR3 contains 13 residues. Looked up from germline, CDR1 is SGHTA and CDR2 is FQGNSA. This clonotype was seen a handful of times. The sample in question was PBMCs, obtained on the day of the first yellow fever vaccination. This TCR was recovered from a man between 18 and 35 years old who received the YFV17D yellow fever vaccine. The chain combines TRBV7-2 with TRBJ2-7; D ambiguous. CDR3 bases: TGTGCCAGCAGTACGAGATCCGGGCGCGAGCAGTACTTC. Encoded protein: CASSTRSGREQYF.